The rows below give T cell receptor beta chains drawn from one sample of a study of cytomegalovirus exposure and HLA in healthy donors. Produced via immunoSEQ multiplex PCR; TCRdb's table is partial and in-frame only. The sample records under 200,000 clones, 80% being singletons. Sequencing used PBMCs. These receptor sequences come from a woman aged 50 to 60 in good health and CMV-seropositive. Each CDR3 is given with its conserved first and last residue. A D gene is named only where the DNA matches it firmly. Clone sizes are given selectively: once, few, many, or a class where the clone is expanded.

>-|TRBJ2-3|TRBV6-5|TRBD1
CASSDHRGSDTQYF
TGTGCCAGCAGTGATCACAGGGGTTCAGATACGCAGTATTTT
>-|TRBJ2-2|TRBV7-9|-
CASNNPSTSNTGELFF
TGTGCCAGCAACAACCCCAGTACTAGCAACACCGGGGAGCTGTTTTTT
>once|TRBJ2-1|TRBV9|-
CASSVAGYNEQFF
TGTGCCAGCAGCGTAGCGGGGTACAATGAGCAGTTCTTC
>-|TRBJ1-2|TRBV11-1|TRBD1
CASSFGGTDGYGYTF
TGTGCCAGCAGCTTTGGGGGGACAGATGGCTATGGCTACACCTTC
>-|TRBJ2-1|TRBV5-4|TRBD2
CASLSTSGSLFAVNEQFF
TGTGCCAGCCTCTCGACTAGCGGGAGTTTGTTTGCGGTCAATGAGCAGTTCTTC
>-|TRBJ1-3|TRBV14|-
CASSQGPVSSGNTIYF
TGTGCCAGCAGCCAAGGTCCGGTTAGTTCTGGAAACACCATATATTTT
>-|TRBJ2-1|TRBV5-1|TRBD2
CASSSQGSGGASEQFF
TGCGCCAGCAGCTCCCAAGGGAGCGGGGGGGCCAGTGAGCAGTTCTTC
>-|TRBJ2-5|TRBV5-4|-
CASSDPGGQYF
TGTGCCAGCAGCGACCCAGGGGGGCAGTACTTC
>few|TRBJ2-7|TRBV28|-
CASSDPGRTGQYF
TGTGCCAGCAGTGATCCCGGGAGAACGGGGCAGTACTTC
>-|TRBJ1-6|TRBV6-6|TRBD1
CASSPRTGGNSPLHF
TGTGCCAGCAGTCCTCGGACAGGAGGGAATTCACCCCTCCACTTT
>-|TRBJ2-3|TRBV18|-
CASSPYSTDTQYF
TGTGCCAGCTCACCGTATAGCACAGATACGCAGTATTTT
>-|TRBJ1-5|TRBV6-5|TRBD1
CASSAGTGRNQPQHF
TGTGCCAGCAGCGCCGGGACAGGGAGGAATCAGCCCCAGCATTTT
>-|TRBJ2-7|TRBV19|-
CASSPGQQYEQYF
TGTGCCAGTAGTCCCGGACAGCAATACGAGCAGTACTTC
>-|TRBJ2-7|TRBV7-8|TRBD2
CASSPRRLAGDYEQYF
TGTGCCAGCAGCCCCCGAAGACTAGCGGGGGACTACGAGCAGTACTTC
>-|TRBJ2-7|TRBV28|TRBD1
CASGSTGSTYEQYF
TGTGCCAGCGGATCGACAGGGTCTACCTACGAGCAGTACTTC
>-|TRBJ1-2|TRBV28|-
CASSFPGSRGGGYTF
TGTGCCAGCAGTTTCCCGGGGTCAAGGGGGGGTGGCTACACCTTC
>-|TRBJ1-1|TRBV19|TRBD1
CASSSGTGRTEAFF
TGTGCCAGTAGCTCCGGGACAGGGAGAACTGAAGCTTTCTTT
>-|TRBJ1-5|TRBV28|TRBD1
CASSLDRERHQPQHF
TGTGCCAGCAGTTTAGACAGGGAGCGTCACCAGCCCCAGCATTTT
>-|TRBJ2-5|TRBV27|-
CASSFEETQYF
TGTGCCAGCAGTTTCGAAGAGACCCAGTACTTC
>-|TRBJ2-2|TRBV18|-
CASSPIGPGTNTGELFF
TGTGCCAGCTCACCAATTGGGCCAGGGACGAACACCGGGGAGCTGTTTTTT
>-|TRBJ2-4|TRBV28|-
CASSVPQGSAKNIQYF
TGTGCCAGCAGTGTCCCACAGGGATCAGCCAAAAACATTCAGTACTTC
>-|TRBJ2-2|TRBV9|-
CASSVVASFDTGELFF
TGTGCCAGCAGCGTAGTAGCCAGTTTTGACACCGGGGAGCTGTTTTTT
>-|TRBJ2-1|TRBV6-1|TRBD2
CASSESMGLGSYNEQFF
TGTGCCAGCAGTGAGTCCATGGGACTAGGTTCCTACAATGAGCAGTTCTTC
>once|TRBJ2-7|TRBV11-1|-
CASSFPGTQTYEQYF
TGTGCCAGCAGCTTTCCCGGGACACAGACCTACGAGCAGTACTTC
>-|TRBJ2-1|TRBV7-2|-
CASSLGAGPSNEQFF
TGTGCCAGCAGCTTAGGGGCGGGGCCGTCCAATGAGCAGTTCTTC
>-|TRBJ2-5|TRBV27|-
CASSPRGVTQYF
TGTGCCAGCAGTCCCCGGGGTGTGACCCAGTACTTC
>-|TRBJ1-2|TRBV27|TRBD1
CASSLGPGQGLLFGYTF
TGTGCCAGCAGTTTAGGGCCGGGACAGGGATTACTATTCGGCTACACCTTC
>few|TRBJ1-2|TRBV18|TRBD1
CASSPGQEPYYGYTF
TGTGCCAGCTCACCAGGACAGGAGCCCTACTATGGCTACACCTTC
>-|TRBJ1-1|TRBV5-6|-
CASSLGGGGGTEAFF
TGTGCCAGCAGCTTGGGAGGCGGGGGGGGCACTGAAGCTTTCTTT
>-|TRBJ2-5|TRBV7-9|TRBD2
CASSFGGSGETQYF
TGTGCCAGCAGCTTTGGCGGGAGTGGAGAGACCCAGTACTTC
>-|TRBJ2-5|TRBV7-2|-
CASSQTTYQETQYF
TGTGCCAGCAGCCAGACTACGTACCAAGAGACCCAGTACTTC
>-|TRBJ2-7|TRBV16|TRBD1
CASSLRTGGYSYEQYF
TGTGCCAGCAGCCTCAGGACAGGGGGATACTCCTACGAGCAGTACTTC
>few|TRBJ1-2|TRBV7-9|TRBD1
CSSSSTGTGRYTF
TGTTCCAGCAGCTCTACCGGGACAGGGCGCTACACCTTC